This TCR beta chain was captured by sequencing in a study of blood T cell repertoires in COVID-19. On the study more broadly: Samples representing acute and convalescent COVID-19 were sourced from the United States, Italy and Spain. T cells, B-cell-depleted T cells, or PBMCs supplied cDNA or gDNA.

As originally analysed: It was from reference gene primer amplification that nucleated cell counts were estimated. This table comes from immunoSEQ multiplex PCR, and its TCRdb copy is limited to in-frame clones, with some not included. V and J calls and clone size are copied from that table; D and trimming were computed from the DNA. Here the sample spans more than 150,000 clones, more than 80% being singletons. V lost 2 bases and J 0 bases, leaving 7 bases between the germline ends. CDR1 and CDR2 (germline): SGHAT, FQDESV (reference sequence). The CDR3 sequence is 14 residues long. Specimen: peripheral blood. The chain combines TRBV11-1 with TRBJ2-5, with no clear D. This TCR derives from a human donor in a cohort sampled during active COVID-19. The CDR3 region has the DNA TGTGCCAGCAGCTTATACGGGTACCAAGAGACCCAGTACTTC. This translates into CASSLYGYQETQYF.